The 9 T cell receptor beta chains presented below share a single source sample, sequenced in a study of T cell changes during pregnancy in multiple sclerosis. Clones were read by immunoSEQ multiplex PCR, and TCRdb kept only the in-frame ones, dropping some. Found here are under 120,000 clones, 91% of them singletons; the top ten hold about 3.5%. The sequencing here drew on peripheral blood, taken after pregnancy. Receptor source: a female donor with multiple sclerosis, enrolled in a pregnancy study.

The CDR3 nucleotides are TGCGCCAGCAGCTTGCTGGGCATGAACACTGAAGCTTTCTTT. It encodes CASSLLGMNTEAFF. The rearrangement uses TRBV5-1 and TRBJ1-1; D ambiguous. Trimming removed 1 base at V and 0 bases at J, with 7 bases between. The germline gives CDR1 SGHRS, CDR2 YFSETQ. The CDR3 loop spans 14 amino acids. The full variable domain, in which reference TRBV5-1 and TRBJ1-1 provide the parts outside the CDR3, is KAGVTQTPRYLIKTRGQQVTLSCSPISGHRSVSWYQQTPGQGLQFLFEYFSETQRNKGNFPGRFSGRQFSNSRSEMNVSTLELGDSALYLCASSLLGMNTEAFFGQGTRLTVV.

The rearrangement joins TRBV5-6 to TRBJ1-6; D possibly corresponds to TRBD1 (6 bases). V was clipped by 3 bases and J by 5 bases, with 15 bases between them. Germline CDR1 is SGHDT and CDR2 is YYEEEE. The CDR3 has 16 residues. The CDR3 region has the DNA TGTGCCAGCAGCTCAGGGGCAGCCTGGAATAATTCACCCCTCCACTTT. Encoded protein: CASSSGAAWNNSPLHF.

The chain uses TRBV19 and TRBJ1-1; 7 bases are a match to TRBD1. The junction had 3 bases not matched to a gene; V was cut back by 8 bases and J by 3 bases. Germline CDR1 LNHDA, CDR2 SQIVND (reference sequence). There are 12 residues in the CDR3. The CDR3 protein is CASRDRHTEAFF. The CDR3 bases are TGTGCCAGTCGGGACAGACACACTGAAGCTTTCTTT. Drawing the rest from reference TRBV19 and TRBJ1-1, the complete variable domain is DGGITQSPKYLFRKEGQNVTLSCEQNLNHDAMYWYRQDPGQGLRLIYYSQIVNDFQKGDIAEGYSVSREKKESFPLTVTSAQKNPTAFYLCASRDRHTEAFFGQGTRLTVV.

This chain uses TRBV25-1 with TRBJ1-3; D is undetermined. The CDR3 runs 13 residues. Germline CDR1 is MGHDK and CDR2 is SYGVNS. V dropped 4 bases and J dropped 0 bases, with 4 bases sitting between them. The CDR3 nucleotides are TGTGCCAGCAGTGGTAACTCTGGAAACACCATATATTTT. Amino acid sequence: CASSGNSGNTIYF.

The chain recombines TRBV7-8 with TRBJ2-1; D is perhaps TRBD2 (6 bases). Trimming removed 3 bases from V and 4 bases from J, with 10 bases in between. This CDR3 is 14 amino acids long. CDR1 and CDR2 from the germline V gene are SGHVS and FQNEAQ. CDR3 region: CASSLTGEYNEQFF. CDR3 DNA sequence: TGTGCCAGCAGCTTGACGGGAGAGTACAATGAGCAGTTCTTC.

The chain recombines TRBV5-1 with TRBJ2-2, with TRBD2 matching 15 bases. Germline values: CDR1 SGHRS, CDR2 YFSETQ. The V gene end was trimmed by 4 bases and the J gene end by 5 bases; junction bases not matched to a gene: 9. The CDR3 consists of 18 residues. The CDR3 is CASSPSGLAGGLTGELFF. The DNA for the CDR3 is TGCGCCAGCAGCCCAAGTGGACTAGCGGGGGGGCTGACCGGGGAGCTGTTTTTT.

The rearrangement joins TRBV5-1 to TRBJ1-2, with 8 nucleotides matching TRBD1. Germline V gene sequence: CDR1 SGHRS, CDR2 YFSETQ. The junction had 5 bases not matched to a gene; V was cut back by 4 bases and J by 6 bases. The CDR3 extends over 13 amino acids. CDR3 nucleotides: TGCGCCAGCAGCAAGGGACAGGCGGATGGCTACACCTTC. Its translation: CASSKGQADGYTF.

The V call is TRBV6-5, the J call TRBJ1-6, with D maybe TRBD1 (6 bases). Germline V gene data show CDR1 as MNHEY and CDR2 as SVGAGI. The CDR3 length is 16 residues. V gave up 2 bases and J gave up 10 bases, with 18 bases separating them. The CDR3 region has the DNA TGTGCCAGCAGTTACCTCGTGACAGGCAAAGGGTCACCCCTCCACTTT. Residues: CASSYLVTGKGSPLHF.

The chain has TRBV5-3 and TRBJ1-6; TRBD1 matches 8 bases. TRBV5-3 is an ORF; its function is uncertain. The CDR3 has 14 residues. J gave up 8 bases and V 2 bases, and 3 bases lay outside the gene matches. The CDR3 DNA reads as TGTGCCAGAAGCTTCCCCAGGGGGCATTCACCCCTCCACTTT. Translating it yields CARSFPRGHSPLHF.